This T cell receptor (beta chain) was sequenced in a study of CD4+ T cells in melanoma. TCRdb's table, derived via immunoSEQ multiplex PCR, lists solely in-frame clones and lacks some. The table shows some 15,000 clones, with approximately 62% occurring only once. Germline loops: CDR1 KGHSH, CDR2 LQKENI. V was shortened by 3 bases and J by 2 bases, with 20 bases between the two germline ends. The CDR3 covers 19 residues. The receptor was derived from a human donor with melanoma. Sequences were obtained from cells from a culture (not recorded whether cultured in vitro). The chain combines TRBV18 with TRBJ2-6; D is tentatively TRBD1 or TRBD2 (5 bases each). DNA for the CDR3: TGTGCCAGCTCACCTACCGGGACCGCGGTCCCCACTGGGGCCAACGTCCTGACTTTC. Amino acid sequence: CASSPTGTAVPTGANVLTF.